The 22 T cell receptor beta chains below were found in one sample sequenced in a study of a mutant IDH1 vaccine in newly diagnosed glioma (dated by TCRdb to the early 2020s). Their cognate antigens are unknown. The intended sense of this specimen's time point label: week 23, last vaccination. Every vaccine dose consisted of 300 ug of a 20-mer mutant IDH1 peptide in Montanide, administered subcutaneously together with topical imiquimod. Libraries came from the immunoSEQ multiplex PCR assay. TCRdb carries this immuneACCESS record with in-frame sequences only. Its versions omit some clonotypes, under half of them owing to an unresolved V gene in the studies checked, with the rest unexplained. Recorded for this sample are tens of thousands of clones; roughly 84% of them occurred a single time. Clones ranked in the top ten supply about 4.1% of the sample. Here the sequenced sample was PBMCs, taken from a glioma patient whose treatment included an IDH1 peptide vaccine. The source is a man younger than 45 with glioma.

The CDR3 nucleotides read TGTGCCAGCAGCATCGGGGCGGGCTACGAGCAGTACTTC. It translates to CASSIGAGYEQYF. J is TRBJ2-5 and V is TRBV11-2; D is perhaps TRBD1 or TRBD2 (5 bases each). The J call may be wrong; the DNA end is better matched by TRBJ2-7. The CDR3 has 13 residues. Germline V gene sequence: CDR1 SGHAT, CDR2 FQNNGV.

The V call is TRBV10-3, the J call TRBJ1-2; D gene unclear. This CDR3 is built from 13 residues. Germline V gives CDR1 ENHRY, CDR2 SYGVKD. V lost 10 bases and J 0 bases, leaving 12 bases between the germline ends. The CDR3 loop reads CATTVVANYGYTF. The DNA for the CDR3 is TGTGCCACGACTGTAGTAGCTAACTATGGCTACACCTTC.

V is TRBV7-8 and J is TRBJ1-1; 8 bases fit TRBD1. CDR3 size: 18 residues. V was clipped by 2 bases and J by 5 bases; unmatched bases: 16. CDR1 SGHVS and CDR2 FQNEAQ come from the germline V gene. The CDR3 region is CASSLTGWAGGASTEAFF. In DNA, the CDR3 is TGTGCCAGCAGCTTAACGGGGTGGGCAGGGGGCGCTTCTACTGAAGCTTTCTTT.

The CDR3 sequence: CASSPAKTFVREKLFF. Here the CDR3 DNA reads TGCGCCAGCAGCCCGGCTAAGACGTTCGTGCGCGAAAAACTGTTTTTT. J is TRBJ1-4 and V is TRBV5-1; no clear D. The length of the CDR3 is 16 residues. From germline, CDR1 is SGHRS and CDR2 YFSETQ. V lost 4 bases to trimming and J lost 8 bases, with 21 bases between them.

V usage is TRBV6-1 and J usage is TRBJ2-5; 10 bases map to TRBD1. V gave up 5 bases and J gave up 5 bases; unmatched junction bases: 8. CDR3 size: 15 residues. Germline V CDR1 and CDR2: MNHNS, SASEGT. The CDR3 DNA is TGTGCCAGCAGTTCGAAGACAGGGGGCGATGAGACCCAGTACTTC. Translated: CASSSKTGGDETQYF.

This rearrangement joins TRBV18 to TRBJ2-1, with D possibly matching TRBD1 (6 bases). The CDR3 runs 16 residues. Germline CDR1 KGHSH, CDR2 LQKENI. V lost 2 bases to trimming and J lost 8 bases, with 19 bases between them. The CDR3 nucleotides read TGTGCCAGCTCACCAGTTGGGGGCGGACCTTTCGATGAGCAGTTCTTC. It translates to CASSPVGGGPFDEQFF.

V gene TRBV7-2 combines with J gene TRBJ1-5; TRBD1 matches at 8 bases. CDR3 length: 19 residues. In germline, CDR1 is SGHTA, CDR2 FQGNSA. V shed 0 bases and J 9 bases; nucleotides not matched to a gene: 19. The CDR3 nucleotides are TGTGCCAGCAGCTTAGCCTTAGGACAGGGAGGGCCTAGGGTCAGGCCCCAGCATTTT. Translated, it gives CASSLALGQGGPRVRPQHF.

The chain joins TRBV27 to TRBJ2-7, with 10 positions matching TRBD1. Germline V gene sequence: CDR1 MNHEY, CDR2 SMNVEV (reference sequence). The V segment lost 6 bases and the J segment 5 bases; nucleotides outside the gene matches: 1. The CDR3 has 12 amino acids. The CDR3 DNA follows: TGTGCCAGCAGGGGGACAGGGGACGAGCAGTACTTC. Translated, it gives CASRGTGDEQYF.

This chain links TRBV6-4 with TRBJ2-3; 11 positions match TRBD2. J gave up 4 bases and V 7 bases, and 13 bases lay outside the gene matches. Germline V gene lookup returns CDR1 MRHNA and CDR2 SNTAGT. The CDR3 loop spans 17 amino acids. CDR3: CASNSGGASFKADTQYF. CDR3 sequence (DNA): TGTGCCAGCAATAGCGGGGGGGCGTCGTTTAAGGCAGATACGCAGTATTTT.

The V gene is TRBV6-5, the J gene TRBJ2-1; D might be TRBD1 or TRBD2, each matching 5 bases. There are 15 residues in the CDR3. The V end lost 3 bases, the J end lost 3 bases, and 12 bases lay between the germline ends. CDR1 is MNHEY and CDR2 is SVGAGI in the germline V gene. The CDR3 protein is CASSYGDLVYNEQFF. Here the CDR3 DNA reads TGTGCCAGCAGTTATGGGGACCTAGTCTACAATGAGCAGTTCTTC.

The V and J genes are TRBV4-1 and TRBJ2-7, with 8 bases that match TRBD2. J was trimmed by 5 bases and V by 1 base; bases with no gene match: 1. The CDR3 runs to 13 residues. The germline CDR1 and CDR2 sequences are MGHRA and YSYEKL. The CDR3 loop is CASSQVGGDEQYF. The CDR3 DNA reads as TGCGCCAGCAGCCAAGTCGGGGGGGACGAGCAGTACTTC.

The chain employs TRBV18 and TRBJ2-5; TRBD1 is a possible D gene (5 bases). The CDR3 runs to 13 residues. V lost 3 bases to trimming and J lost 4 bases, with 9 bases between them. Looked up from germline, CDR1 is KGHSH and CDR2 is LQKENI. This CDR3 is CASSPQQAETQYF. The CDR3 DNA reads as TGTGCCAGCTCACCTCAACAGGCAGAGACCCAGTACTTC.

This clone was observed a handful of times. The V and J genes are TRBV10-2 and TRBJ1-1, with D perhaps matching TRBD1 (5 bases). The germline V gene has CDR1 WSHSY and CDR2 SAAADI. The CDR3 length is 14 residues. The germline V and J ends were trimmed by 3 bases and 4 bases, with 12 bases remaining between them. The CDR3 nucleotides read TGCGCCAGCAGTGACAGGGTAAGAGGCACTGAAGCTTTCTTT. Protein product: CASSDRVRGTEAFF.

The rearrangement joins TRBV7-9 to TRBJ1-3; D uncertain. The germline gives CDR1 SEHNR, CDR2 FQNEAQ (reference sequence). The V end lost 1 base, the J end lost 1 base, and 8 bases lay between the germline ends. This CDR3 is 15 amino acids long. The chain's CDR3 is CASSLVTVSGNTIYF. The CDR3 coding sequence is TGTGCCAGCAGCTTAGTAACGGTTTCTGGAAACACCATATATTTT.

This clone was observed a single time. An end of the junction does not agree with germline; a read error may underlie this. V and J are TRBV5-6 and TRBJ1-2; no firm D call. The CDR3 consists of 12 residues. Germline CDR1 and CDR2: SGHDT and YYEEEE. The CDR3 coding sequence is TGTGCCAGCAGCTCTACTACTCCATCCGCCGCCTTC. This translates into CASSSTTPSAAF.

The J gene is TRBJ2-5, the V gene TRBV7-9, with D unresolved. The germline CDR1 and CDR2 sequences are SEHNR and FQNEAQ (reference sequence). The CDR3 runs 14 residues. The ends were cut back, 1 base at V and 3 bases at J, with 9 bases in the middle. CDR3 in amino acids: CASSLGRFEETQYF. The CDR3 DNA follows: TGTGCCAGCAGCTTAGGACGGTTTGAAGAGACCCAGTACTTC.

The rearrangement uses TRBV5-1 and TRBJ2-5; 11 nucleotides agree with TRBD2. Per the germline V gene, CDR1 is SGHRS and CDR2 is YFSETQ. The junction had 6 bases not matched to a gene; V was cut back by 0 bases and J by 5 bases. The CDR3 contains 16 residues. For the CDR3, the DNA is TGCGCCAGCAGCTTGGTTCTAGCGGGGGGAGGTGAGACCCAGTACTTC. Protein: CASSLVLAGGGETQYF. The full variable domain, rest sourced from reference TRBV5-1 and TRBJ2-5, is KAGVTQTPRYLIKTRGQQVTLSCSPISGHRSVSWYQQTPGQGLQFLFEYFSETQRNKGNFPGRFSGRQFSNSRSEMNVSTLELGDSALYLCASSLVLAGGGETQYFGPGTRLLVL.

The chain links TRBV4-1 to TRBJ2-5; 10 bases map to TRBD1. TRBJ2-7 matches the DNA end more closely, so the J call is doubtful. This CDR3 has 15 residues. Germline CDR1 MGHRA, CDR2 YSYEKL. The CDR3 region is CASSHPGQGVYEQYF. The CDR3 DNA sequence: TGCGCCAGCAGCCACCCCGGACAGGGGGTTTACGAGCAGTACTTC.

This chain uses TRBV27 with TRBJ1-1; 7 bases agree with TRBD1. The CDR3 totals 14 residues. Losses at the gene ends were 5 bases for V and 7 bases for J; bases not matched to a gene: 10. Germline assignment: CDR1 MNHEY and CDR2 SMNVEV (reference sequence). The CDR3 region is CASSPTPDRIEAFF. The CDR3, as DNA: TGTGCCAGCAGTCCAACCCCGGACAGGATTGAAGCTTTCTTT.

The J gene is TRBJ1-1, the V gene TRBV18; no definite D call. Germline loops: CDR1 KGHSH, CDR2 LQKENI. This CDR3 is 13 amino acids long. Between the trimmed V and J ends, which lost 5 bases and 3 bases, there was a span of 10 bases. In DNA, the CDR3 is TGTGCCAGCTCATCCCAGTGGGACACTGAAGCTTTCTTT. It encodes CASSSQWDTEAFF.

V is TRBV7-6 and J is TRBJ1-6, with TRBD1 as a possible D gene (5 bases). The CDR3 runs 15 residues. Trimming left V 2 bases short and J 7 bases short, with 12 bases between. Germline loops: CDR1 SGHVS, CDR2 FNYEAQ. The CDR3 reads CASSLFSDRNSPLHF. The CDR3, as DNA: TGTGCCAGCAGCTTATTTTCCGACAGAAATTCACCCCTCCACTTT.

The chain couples TRBV5-6 to TRBJ2-5, with 11 bases aligning to TRBD2. Germline V gene sequence: CDR1 SGHDT, CDR2 YYEEEE. The CDR3 has 19 residues. Losses at the gene ends were 4 bases for V and 0 bases for J; bases not matched to a gene: 14. CDR3 sequence reads: CASSEGLLAGAHYQETQYF. CDR3 nucleotide sequence: TGTGCCAGCAGCGAAGGCCTACTAGCGGGGGCTCATTACCAAGAGACCCAGTACTTC.